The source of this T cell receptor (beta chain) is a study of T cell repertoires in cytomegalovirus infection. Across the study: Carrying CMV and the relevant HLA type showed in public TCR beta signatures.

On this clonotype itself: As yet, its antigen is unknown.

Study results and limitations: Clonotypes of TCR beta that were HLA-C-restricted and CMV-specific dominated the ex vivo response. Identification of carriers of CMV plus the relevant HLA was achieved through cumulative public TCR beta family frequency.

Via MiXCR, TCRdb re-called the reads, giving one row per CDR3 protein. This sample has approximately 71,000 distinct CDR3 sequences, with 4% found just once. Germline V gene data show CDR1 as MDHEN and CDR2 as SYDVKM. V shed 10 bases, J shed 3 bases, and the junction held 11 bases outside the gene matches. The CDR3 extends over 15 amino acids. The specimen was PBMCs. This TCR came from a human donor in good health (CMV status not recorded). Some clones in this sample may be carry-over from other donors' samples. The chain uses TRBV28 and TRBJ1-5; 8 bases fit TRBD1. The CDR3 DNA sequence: TGTGCCAACAACCTCATGGACAGGGCCAATCAGCCCCAGCATTTT. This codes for CANNLMDRANQPQHF. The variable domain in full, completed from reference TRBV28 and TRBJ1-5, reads DVKVTQSSRYLVKRTGEKVFLECVQDMDHENMFWYRQDPGLGLRLIYFSYDVKMKEKGDIPEGYSVSREKKERFSLILESASTNQTSMYLCANNLMDRANQPQHFGDGTRLSIL.